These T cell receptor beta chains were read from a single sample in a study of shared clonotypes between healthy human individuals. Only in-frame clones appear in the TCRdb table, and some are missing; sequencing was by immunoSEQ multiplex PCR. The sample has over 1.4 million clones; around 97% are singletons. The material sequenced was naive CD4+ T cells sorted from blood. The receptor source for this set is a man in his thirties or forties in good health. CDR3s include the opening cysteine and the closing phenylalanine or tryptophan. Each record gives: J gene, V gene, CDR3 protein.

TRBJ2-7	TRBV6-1	CASSVGRGDYEQYF
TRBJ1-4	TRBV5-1	CASSLRGDLTNEKLFF
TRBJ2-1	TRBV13	CASSPRTGLIPTYNEQFF
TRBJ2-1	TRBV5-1	CASSLVPAYNEQFF
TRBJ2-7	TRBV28	CASLRSAYEQYF
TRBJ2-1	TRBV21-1	CASSKRESRYNEQFF
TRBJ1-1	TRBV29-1	CSARTGSLPNTEAFF
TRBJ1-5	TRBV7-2	CASSKDRSNQPQHF
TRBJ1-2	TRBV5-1	CASSLYEQGALIYGYTF
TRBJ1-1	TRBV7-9	CASSLVQGADEAFF
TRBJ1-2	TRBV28	CASRSTGADYGYTF
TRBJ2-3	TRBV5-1	CASSREAGDADTQYF
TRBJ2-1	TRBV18	CASSPRPGGSQSYNEQFF
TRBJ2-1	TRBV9	CASSVGPAVYNEQFF
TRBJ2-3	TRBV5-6	CASSWVERKGTDTQYF
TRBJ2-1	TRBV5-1	CASSLLLAVEQFF
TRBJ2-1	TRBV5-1	CASSLYGGGFNNEQFF
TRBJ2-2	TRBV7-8	CASSFVRKNTGELFF
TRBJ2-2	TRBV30	CAWSSQGRELFF
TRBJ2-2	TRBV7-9	CASSQGSGTGELFF
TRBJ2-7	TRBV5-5	CASSLGRGRNSFYEQYF
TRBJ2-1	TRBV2	CASSALEEGEQFF
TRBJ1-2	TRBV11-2	CASSLVAGTGKGYTF
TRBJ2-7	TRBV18	CASSPLPGTSTPTYEQYF
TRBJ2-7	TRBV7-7	CASSLANSPEQYF
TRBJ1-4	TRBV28	CASSLGITNEKLFF
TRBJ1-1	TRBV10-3	CAIRLTEGVNTEAFF
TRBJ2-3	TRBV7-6	CASSLGVVTDTQYF
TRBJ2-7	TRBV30	CAWGGEYEQYF
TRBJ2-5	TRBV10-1	CASSESWRGQAIDRQETQYF
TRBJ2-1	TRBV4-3	CASSQLLSYNEQFF
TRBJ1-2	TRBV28	CASSFGGVNYGYTF
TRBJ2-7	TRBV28	CASSLTGTGFTYEQYF
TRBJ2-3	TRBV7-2	CASSHKSTGGTDTQYF
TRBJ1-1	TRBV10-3	CAISESRGSTNTEAFF
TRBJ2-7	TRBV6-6	CASSSEGYEQYF
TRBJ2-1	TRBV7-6	CASSLRGIGTYNEQFF
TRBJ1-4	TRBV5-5	CASSLAPGQGEKLFF
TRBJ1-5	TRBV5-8	CASSTGQLTGPQHF
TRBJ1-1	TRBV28	CASGDTEAFF
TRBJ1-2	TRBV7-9	CASSRSSYGYTF
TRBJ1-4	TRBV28	CASTSRGREKLFF
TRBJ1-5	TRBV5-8	CASSPAGDQPQHF
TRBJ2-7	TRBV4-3	CASSQGTSGILYEQYF
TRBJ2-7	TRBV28	CASRPLAGAYLYEQYF
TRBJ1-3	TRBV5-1	CASSLAPGRGNTIYF
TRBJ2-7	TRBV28	CASGGWVVEQYF
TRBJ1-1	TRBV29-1	CSVQTRAEAFF
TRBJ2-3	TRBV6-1	CASSLDRATDTQYF
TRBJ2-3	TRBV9	CASSFLAGPLNTDTQYF
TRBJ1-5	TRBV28	CASISIGVQPQHF
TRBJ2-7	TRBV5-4	CASTSSGNYEQYF
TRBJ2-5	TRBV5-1	CASSLSGTTQETQYF
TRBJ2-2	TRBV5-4	CASSSGTSVAGELFF
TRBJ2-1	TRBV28	CASSLRRTSGSIGEQFF
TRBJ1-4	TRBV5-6	CASSLAGTYEKLFF
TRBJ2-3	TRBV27	CASSSLRDTQYF